Presented here are 23 T cell receptor beta chains from one specimen sequenced in a study of blood T cell repertoires in COVID-19. Using immunoSEQ multiplex PCR, the repertoire was profiled, and TCRdb retains in-frame clones only, with some absent. The sample includes 100,000 to 150,000 clones, about 82% seen only once; the top ten take over 4.5%. The sample was peripheral blood. These TCRs come from a human donor in a cohort sampled during active COVID-19.

This clone was recorded only once. The chain combines TRBV10-3 with TRBJ1-4; 12 bases agree with TRBD1. Trimming at V came to 6 bases and at J to 8 bases, leaving 7 bases not matched to a gene. The germline V gene encodes CDR1 ENHRY and CDR2 SYGVKD. This CDR3 spans 15 amino acids. The CDR3 region has the DNA TGTGCCATCAGCGGAGGGACAGGGGGCTTCGAAAAACTGTTTTTT. Amino acid sequence: CAISGGTGGFEKLFF.

The chain combines TRBV5-1 with TRBJ2-7; the match to TRBD2 covers 12 bases. The CDR3 runs 16 residues. V lost 0 bases, J lost 6 bases, and 7 bases stayed unmatched. Germline V lookup: CDR1 SGHRS, CDR2 YFSETQ. DNA of the CDR3: TGCGCCAGCAGCTTGGAGGCTAGCGGGAGGGCCACCGAGCAGTACTTC. It codes for CASSLEASGRATEQYF.

On this clone itself: Other DNA sequences within the sample encode an identical CDR3. V is TRBV11-2 and J is TRBJ2-3; the match to TRBD2 covers 8 bases. This CDR3 has 17 amino acids. Germline V gives CDR1 SGHAT, CDR2 FQNNGV. Trimming took 5 bases from V and 2 from J; bases not matched to a gene: 12. The CDR3 loop reads CASSPGGAGGYTDTQYF. The CDR3 coding sequence is TGTGCCAGCAGCCCAGGCGGGGCGGGAGGTTACACAGATACGCAGTATTTT. The entire variable domain, with the rest obtained from reference TRBV11-2 and TRBJ2-3, is as follows: EAGVAQSPRYKIIEKRQSVAFWCNPISGHATLYWYQQILGQGPKLLIQFQNNGVVDDSQLPKDRFSAERLKGVDSTLKIQPAKLEDSAVYLCASSPGGAGGYTDTQYFGPGTRLTVL.

The V gene is TRBV2, the J gene TRBJ1-2, with 8 bases matching TRBD1. This CDR3 comprises 15 residues. V dropped 1 base and J dropped 6; count of bases not matched to a gene: 7. Per the germline V gene, CDR1 is SNHLY and CDR2 is FYNNEI. CDR3 DNA sequence: TGTGCCAGCAGTGAAGTTCGAGGACAGGGTCATGGCTACACCTTC. Translation gives CASSEVRGQGHGYTF.

This clone was detected only once. The chain has TRBV12-3 or TRBV12-4 and TRBJ2-1; tentatively, D is TRBD2 (6 bases). Trimming stripped 1 base from V and 7 bases from J, with 8 bases between. This CDR3 region has 13 residues. The CDR3 here is CASSLGEVNEQFF. The CDR3 coding sequence is TGTGCCAGCAGTTTAGGGGAGGTAAATGAGCAGTTCTTC.

The chain couples TRBV19 to TRBJ1-1; 8 nucleotides agree with TRBD1. V lost 0 bases and J lost 9; bases outside the gene matches: 6. The CDR3 is 14 residues long. Per the germline V gene, CDR1 is LNHDA and CDR2 is SQIVND (reference sequence). The CDR3 loop reads CASSIDPDREKAFF. CDR3 nucleotide sequence: TGTGCCAGTAGTATAGACCCGGACAGGGAGAAAGCTTTCTTT. Using reference TRBV19 and TRBJ1-1 for the parts outside the CDR3, the full variable domain is DGGITQSPKYLFRKEGQNVTLSCEQNLNHDAMYWYRQDPGQGLRLIYYSQIVNDFQKGDIAEGYSVSREKKESFPLTVTSAQKNPTAFYLCASSIDPDREKAFFGQGTRLTVV.

The V and J genes are TRBV5-1 and TRBJ1-1; 10 bases match TRBD1. With V trimmed by 4 bases and J by 5 bases, 5 bases remained unmatched. The V gene's germline CDR1 is SGHRS and CDR2 YFSETQ. This CDR3 is 14 amino acids long. CDR3 sequence reads: CASSRWTGGTEAFF. The CDR3 DNA sequence: TGCGCCAGCAGCCGCTGGACAGGGGGGACTGAAGCTTTCTTT.

The V gene is TRBV2, the J gene TRBJ2-5; 10 positions match TRBD2. The germline V gene has CDR1 SNHLY and CDR2 FYNNEI. J gave up 5 bases and V 6 bases, and 9 bases lay outside the gene matches. CDR3 length: 15 amino acids. The CDR3 region has the DNA TGTGCCAGCAGCTTACTAGCGGGAATCGTGGAGACCCAGTACTTC. It yields the protein CASSLLAGIVETQYF.

The chain recombines TRBV10-3 with TRBJ2-1; possible D gene TRBD2, 6 bases. Germline V gene lookup returns CDR1 ENHRY and CDR2 SYGVKD. V was trimmed by 3 bases and J by 2 bases, leaving 14 bases between them. The CDR3 loop spans 16 amino acids. CDR3: CAISDRGGPTYNEQFF. CDR3 bases: TGTGCCATCAGTGACCGGGGAGGTCCCACCTACAATGAGCAGTTCTTC.

V usage is TRBV7-9 and J usage is TRBJ2-1; 9 bases are shared with TRBD1. Trimming took 0 bases from V and 1 from J; bases not matched to a gene: 4. The length of the CDR3 is 17 residues. Germline-derived CDR1 and CDR2 are SEHNR and FQNEAQ (reference sequence). The CDR3 region is CASSLADGTGSYNEQFF. The CDR3, as DNA: TGTGCCAGCAGCTTAGCCGACGGGACAGGGTCCTACAATGAGCAGTTCTTC.

This chain joins TRBV5-4 and TRBJ1-6; TRBD1 is a possible D gene (6 bases). The CDR3 is made up of 15 amino acids. CDR1 SGHNT and CDR2 YYREEE come from the germline V gene (reference sequence). Trimming took 4 bases from V and 10 from J, leaving 18 bases between them. CDR3 loop: CASSPRGQGQSPLHF. The CDR3 DNA reads TGTGCCAGCAGCCCCCGAGGGCAGGGACAATCACCCCTCCACTTT.

The chain couples TRBV5-1 to TRBJ2-2; 7 positions agree with TRBD1. CDR1 SGHRS and CDR2 YFSETQ come from the germline V gene. There are 14 residues in the CDR3. After removal of 7 bases from V and 0 bases from J, the junction contained 3 bases not matched to a gene. The DNA of the CDR3 is TGCGCCAGCGGGGACAGCGCGAACACCGGGGAGCTGTTTTTT. This encodes CASGDSANTGELFF.

The J gene is TRBJ1-2, the V gene TRBV7-9, with D unclear. Trimming stripped 2 bases from V and 4 bases from J, with 8 bases between. The CDR3 has 13 amino acids. The germline CDR1 and CDR2 sequences are SEHNR and FQNEAQ (reference sequence). In DNA, the CDR3 is TGTGCCAGCAGCTTACCACTTGGCTATGGCTACACCTTC. Protein sequence: CASSLPLGYGYTF.

This rearrangement joins TRBV18 to TRBJ2-4; a weak D match, TRBD2 (5 bases). Germline CDR1 is KGHSH and CDR2 is LQKENI. Trimming pared 5 bases from V and 0 bases from J, leaving 11 bases between. This CDR3 is built from 15 residues. The CDR3 region has the DNA TGTGCCAGCTCATCCATGGCGGGAGCCAAAAACATTCAGTACTTC. It encodes CASSSMAGAKNIQYF.

The chain couples TRBV18 to TRBJ2-2, with a weak D call TRBD1 (6 bases). Per the germline V gene, CDR1 is KGHSH and CDR2 is LQKENI. V lost 0 bases to trimming and J lost 2 bases, with 7 bases between them. CDR3 length equals 15 residues. CDR3 coding DNA: TGTGCCAGCTCACCACCGGGACAAAACACCGGGGAGCTGTTTTTT. Translation gives CASSPPGQNTGELFF.

The gene calls are TRBV27 and TRBJ1-1; 7 nucleotides line up with TRBD1. After removal of 5 bases from V and 1 base from J, the junction contained 4 bases not matched to a gene. The CDR3 loop spans 14 amino acids. Germline assignment: CDR1 MNHEY and CDR2 SMNVEV (reference sequence). The chain's CDR3 is CASSIRQGNTEAFF. The CDR3 DNA reads TGTGCCAGCAGTATACGACAGGGGAACACTGAAGCTTTCTTT.

The chain employs TRBV7-9 and TRBJ1-4, with D possibly TRBD1 on 5 matching bases. V lost 10 bases, J lost 6 bases, and 15 bases lay in between. Germline V lookup: CDR1 SEHNR, CDR2 FQNEAQ (reference sequence). The CDR3 is 13 residues long. CDR3 sequence (DNA): TGTGCCATTACCGGGACTGAGGATGAAAAACTGTTTTTT. Its translation is CAITGTEDEKLFF.

The rearrangement uses TRBV7-2 and TRBJ2-7, with 15 positions matching TRBD2. The germline V gene encodes CDR1 SGHTA and CDR2 FQGNSA. The J segment lost 6 bases and the V segment lost 5 bases, leaving 2 bases of the junction unmatched. The CDR3 consists of 14 residues. The CDR3 region has the DNA TGTGCCAGCAGCCCGGGACTAGCGGGAGGCGAGCAGTACTTC. This translates into CASSPGLAGGEQYF.

V is TRBV5-5 and J is TRBJ1-5, with a weak D call TRBD1 (6 bases). The CDR3 totals 16 residues. With 2 bases removed from V and 4 bases from J, the gap between germline ends came to 16 bases. Germline loops: CDR1 SGHKS, CDR2 YYEKEE (reference sequence). The CDR3 sequence: CASSFLQGNPNQPQHF. The DNA of the CDR3 is TGTGCCAGCAGCTTTTTACAGGGAAACCCAAATCAGCCCCAGCATTTT.

V gene TRBV28 combines with J gene TRBJ1-5; D unresolved. V shed 6 bases and J shed 4 bases, with 16 bases lying between them. CDR3 length: 15 amino acids. Germline V CDR1 and CDR2: MDHEN, SYDVKM. Here the CDR3 DNA reads TGTGCCAGCAGCTCTCCGACGCCGAGGAATCAGCCCCAGCATTTT. Translation: CASSSPTPRNQPQHF.

The chain recombines TRBV9 with TRBJ1-4, with 7 positions matching TRBD1. The V and J ends lost 3 bases and 4 bases, in that order; junction bases with no gene match: 9. There are 16 residues in the CDR3. Germline CDR1 SGDLS, CDR2 YYNGEE. CDR3 nucleotide sequence: TGTGCCAGCAGCGCAGAGGGACAGAATGGTAATGAAAAACTGTTTTTT. The encoded protein is CASSAEGQNGNEKLFF.

This chain connects TRBV6-6 to TRBJ2-1, with 10 bases matching TRBD2. The CDR3 is made up of 16 amino acids. Losses at the gene ends were 6 bases for V and 6 bases for J; bases not matched to a gene: 11. Germline CDR1 MNHNY, CDR2 SVGAGI (reference sequence). DNA of the CDR3: TGTGCCAGCAGCTCCCGATCTAGCGGGAGCCTCAATGAGCAGTTCTTC. It translates to CASSSRSSGSLNEQFF.

The rearrangement uses TRBV5-1 and TRBJ2-7; tentatively, D is TRBD2 (6 bases). V was trimmed by 2 bases and J by 4 bases, leaving 19 bases between them. The V gene's germline CDR1 is SGHRS and CDR2 YFSETQ. This CDR3 comprises 16 residues. The CDR3 here is CASSFGSPGSVYEQYF. CDR3 nucleotide sequence: TGCGCCAGCAGCTTCGGTTCCCCCGGGAGTGTGTACGAGCAGTACTTC.